This section outlines one T cell receptor (beta chain) sequence together with its context. What it recognizes is unknown. The data derive from a study of cytomegalovirus exposure and HLA in healthy donors. Study-level findings and limits: One variant, a missense change in DCLRE1C, was linked in a later analysis to TCR beta V- and J-gene trimming.

The CDR3 contains 11 residues. Trimming took 4 bases from V and 1 from J, leaving 2 bases between them. The germline V gene encodes CDR1 MNHEY and CDR2 SMNVEV (reference sequence). The PCR ran on 60 Vbeta and 13 Jbeta primers. Only in-frame clones appear in the TCRdb table, and some are missing; sequencing was by immunoSEQ multiplex PCR. Among around 150,000 clones, around 77% were seen once, and the ten largest hold under 2.5%. The J gene is TRBJ2-7, the V gene TRBV27; D is unclear. Sequencing input: PBMCs. The TCR originated in a man aged 30 to 45 in good health and CMV-seronegative. The CDR3 here is CASSSSYEQYF. CDR3 DNA sequence: TGTGCCAGCAGTTCTTCCTACGAGCAGTACTTC.